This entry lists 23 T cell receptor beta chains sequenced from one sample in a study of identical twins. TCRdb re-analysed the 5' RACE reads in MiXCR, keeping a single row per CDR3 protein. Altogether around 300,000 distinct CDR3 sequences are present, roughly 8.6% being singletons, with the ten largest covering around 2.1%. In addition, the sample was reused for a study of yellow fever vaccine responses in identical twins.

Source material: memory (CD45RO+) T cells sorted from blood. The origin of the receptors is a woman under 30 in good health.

This CDR3 is CASRLQGVEQYV. CDR3 in DNA: TGTGCCAGCAGGCTACAGGGTGTGGAGCAGTACGTC. V usage is TRBV28 and J usage is TRBJ2-7; weak D call: TRBD1 (6 bases). CDR1 is MDHEN, CDR2 SYDVKM, per germline. The CDR3 runs to 12 residues. Trimming left V 6 bases short and J 7 bases short, with 13 bases between.

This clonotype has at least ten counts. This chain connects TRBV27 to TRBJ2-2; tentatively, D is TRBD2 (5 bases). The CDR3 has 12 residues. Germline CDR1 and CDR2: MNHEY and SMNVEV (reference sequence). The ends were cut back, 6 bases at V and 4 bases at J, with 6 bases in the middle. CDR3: CASRRATGELFF. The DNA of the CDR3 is TGTGCCAGCAGGCGGGCCACCGGGGAGCTGTTTTTT.

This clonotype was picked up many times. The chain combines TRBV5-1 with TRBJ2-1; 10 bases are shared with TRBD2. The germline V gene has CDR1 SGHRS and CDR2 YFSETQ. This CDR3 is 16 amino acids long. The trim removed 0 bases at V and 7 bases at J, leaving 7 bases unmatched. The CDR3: CASSLDQRGGLNEQFF. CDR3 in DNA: TGCGCCAGCAGCTTGGACCAGCGGGGGGGCCTAAATGAGCAGTTCTTC.

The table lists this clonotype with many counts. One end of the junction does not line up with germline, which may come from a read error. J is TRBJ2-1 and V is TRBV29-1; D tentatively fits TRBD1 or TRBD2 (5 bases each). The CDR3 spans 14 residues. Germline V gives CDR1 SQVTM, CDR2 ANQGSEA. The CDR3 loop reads CSGELVMGPGEQFF. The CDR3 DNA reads TGCAGCGGTGAACTTGTGATGGGGCCGGGAGAGCAGTTCTTC.

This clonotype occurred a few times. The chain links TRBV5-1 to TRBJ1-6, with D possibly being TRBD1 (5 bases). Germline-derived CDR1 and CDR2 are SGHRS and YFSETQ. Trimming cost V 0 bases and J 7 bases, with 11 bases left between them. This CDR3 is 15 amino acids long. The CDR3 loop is CASSLDYTGNSPLHF. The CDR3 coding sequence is TGCGCCAGCAGCTTGGACTATACAGGAAATTCACCCCTCCACTTT.

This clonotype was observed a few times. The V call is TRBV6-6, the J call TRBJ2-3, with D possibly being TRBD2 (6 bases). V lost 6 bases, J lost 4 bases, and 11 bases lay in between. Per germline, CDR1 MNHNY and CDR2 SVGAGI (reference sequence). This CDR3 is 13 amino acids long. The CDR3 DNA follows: TGTGCCAGCAGGGGCGGGGAGGCAGATACGCAGTATTTT. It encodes CASRGGEADTQYF.

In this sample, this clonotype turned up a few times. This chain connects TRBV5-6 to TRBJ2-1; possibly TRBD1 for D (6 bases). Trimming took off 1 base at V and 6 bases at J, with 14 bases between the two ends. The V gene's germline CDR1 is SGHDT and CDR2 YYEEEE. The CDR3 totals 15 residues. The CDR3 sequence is CASSLISQGSNEQFF. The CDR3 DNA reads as TGTGCCAGCAGCTTGATCTCGCAGGGGAGCAATGAGCAGTTCTTC.

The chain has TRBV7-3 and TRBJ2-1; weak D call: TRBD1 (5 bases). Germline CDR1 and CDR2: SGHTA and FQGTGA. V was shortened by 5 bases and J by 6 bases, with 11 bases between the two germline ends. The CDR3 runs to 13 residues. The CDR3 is CASSLTDINEQFF. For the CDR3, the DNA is TGTGCCAGCAGCCTGACAGATATCAATGAGCAGTTCTTC.

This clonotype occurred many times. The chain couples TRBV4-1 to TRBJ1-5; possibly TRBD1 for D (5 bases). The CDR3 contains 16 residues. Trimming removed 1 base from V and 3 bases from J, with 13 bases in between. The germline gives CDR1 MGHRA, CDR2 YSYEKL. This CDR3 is CASSQGTTFYNQPQHF. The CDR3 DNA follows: TGCGCCAGCAGCCAAGGGACAACCTTTTACAATCAGCCCCAGCATTTT.

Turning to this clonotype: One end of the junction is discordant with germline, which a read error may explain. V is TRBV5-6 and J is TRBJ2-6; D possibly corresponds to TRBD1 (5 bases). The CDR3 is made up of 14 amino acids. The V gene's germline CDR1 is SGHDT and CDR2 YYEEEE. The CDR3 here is CASSLASGANVPTF. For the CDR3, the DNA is TGTGCCAGCAGCTTGGCCTCTGGGGCCAACGTCCCGACTTTC.

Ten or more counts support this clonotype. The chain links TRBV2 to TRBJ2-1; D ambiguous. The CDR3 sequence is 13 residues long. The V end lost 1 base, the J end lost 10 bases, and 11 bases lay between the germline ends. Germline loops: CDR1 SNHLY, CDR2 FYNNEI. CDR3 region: CASSEEVRAEQFF. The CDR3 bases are TGTGCCAGCAGTGAAGAAGTAAGGGCCGAGCAGTTCTTC.

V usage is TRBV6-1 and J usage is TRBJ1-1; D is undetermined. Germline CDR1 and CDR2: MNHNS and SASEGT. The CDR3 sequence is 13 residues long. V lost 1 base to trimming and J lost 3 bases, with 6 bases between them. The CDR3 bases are TGTGCCAGCAGTGAAGGGCAGCACACTGAAGCTTTCTTT. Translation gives CASSEGQHTEAFF.

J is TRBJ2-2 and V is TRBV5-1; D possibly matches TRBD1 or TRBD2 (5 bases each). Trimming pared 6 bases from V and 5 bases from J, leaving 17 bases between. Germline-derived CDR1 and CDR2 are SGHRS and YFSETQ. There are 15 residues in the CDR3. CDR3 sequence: CASTPGFWGTGELFF. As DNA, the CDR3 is TGCGCCAGCACTCCCGGGTTTTGGGGGACCGGGGAGCTGTTTTTT.

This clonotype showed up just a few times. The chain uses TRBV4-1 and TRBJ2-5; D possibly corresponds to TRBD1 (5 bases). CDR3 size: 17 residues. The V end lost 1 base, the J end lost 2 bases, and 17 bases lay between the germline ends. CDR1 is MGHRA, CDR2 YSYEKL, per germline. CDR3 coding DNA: TGCGCCAGCAGCCAAGTAGTCCAAGGGGCTACACAAGAGACCCAGTACTTC. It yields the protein CASSQVVQGATQETQYF.

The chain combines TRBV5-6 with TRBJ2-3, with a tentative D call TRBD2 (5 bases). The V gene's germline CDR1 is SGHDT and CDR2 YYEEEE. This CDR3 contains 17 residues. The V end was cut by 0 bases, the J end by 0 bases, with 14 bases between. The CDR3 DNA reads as TGTGCCAGCAGCTTGGTTTGGCGGGTGACTAGCACAGATACGCAGTATTTT. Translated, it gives CASSLVWRVTSTDTQYF.

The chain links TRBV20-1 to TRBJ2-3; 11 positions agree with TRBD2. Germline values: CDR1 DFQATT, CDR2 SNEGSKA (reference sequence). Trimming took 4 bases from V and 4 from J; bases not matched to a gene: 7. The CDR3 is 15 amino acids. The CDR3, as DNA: TGCAGTGCTACCGGGGGACTAGCGGCACCAGATACGCAGTATTTT. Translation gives CSATGGLAAPDTQYF.

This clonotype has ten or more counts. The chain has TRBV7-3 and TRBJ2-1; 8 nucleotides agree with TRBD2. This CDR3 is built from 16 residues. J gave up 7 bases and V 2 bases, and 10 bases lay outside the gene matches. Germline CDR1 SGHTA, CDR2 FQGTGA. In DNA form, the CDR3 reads TGTGCCAGCAGCTTACGTGGCGGGACTAGGGGTAATGAGCAGTTCTTC. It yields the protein CASSLRGGTRGNEQFF.

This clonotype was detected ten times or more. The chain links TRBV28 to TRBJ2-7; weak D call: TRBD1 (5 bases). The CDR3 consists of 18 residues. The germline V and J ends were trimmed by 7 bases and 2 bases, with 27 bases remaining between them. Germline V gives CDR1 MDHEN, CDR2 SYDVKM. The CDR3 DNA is TGTGCCAGCACCCAAGGGGCAGGATTCGGTCGTAGCCCCTACGAGCAGTACTTC. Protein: CASTQGAGFGRSPYEQYF. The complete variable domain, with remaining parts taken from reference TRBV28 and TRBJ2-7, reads DVKVTQSSRYLVKRTGEKVFLECVQDMDHENMFWYRQDPGLGLRLIYFSYDVKMKEKGDIPEGYSVSREKKERFSLILESASTNQTSMYLCASTQGAGFGRSPYEQYFGPGTRLTVT.

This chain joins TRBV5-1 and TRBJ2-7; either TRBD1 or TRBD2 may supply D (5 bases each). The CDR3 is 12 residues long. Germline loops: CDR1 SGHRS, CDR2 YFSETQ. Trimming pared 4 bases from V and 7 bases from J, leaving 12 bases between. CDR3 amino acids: CASSVGAGEQYF. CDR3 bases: TGCGCCAGCAGCGTCGGGGCTGGGGAGCAGTACTTC.

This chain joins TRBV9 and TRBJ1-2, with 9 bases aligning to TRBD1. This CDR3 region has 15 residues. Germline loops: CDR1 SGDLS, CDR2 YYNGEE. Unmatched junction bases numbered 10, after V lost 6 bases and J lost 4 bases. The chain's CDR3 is CASTPDRTGAYGYTF. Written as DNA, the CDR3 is TGTGCCAGCACTCCAGACAGGACAGGGGCCTATGGCTACACCTTC.

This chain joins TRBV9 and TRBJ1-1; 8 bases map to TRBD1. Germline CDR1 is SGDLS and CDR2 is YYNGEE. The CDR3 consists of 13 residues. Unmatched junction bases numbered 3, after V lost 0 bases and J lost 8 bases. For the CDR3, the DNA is TGTGCCAGCAGCGTAGGGGCAGGGGGCGAAGCTTTCTTT. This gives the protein CASSVGAGGEAFF.

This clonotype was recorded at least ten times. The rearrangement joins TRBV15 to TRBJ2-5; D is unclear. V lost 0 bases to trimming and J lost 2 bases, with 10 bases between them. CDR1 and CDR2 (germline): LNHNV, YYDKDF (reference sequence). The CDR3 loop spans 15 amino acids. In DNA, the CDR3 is TGTGCCACCAGCAGAGATCCGTCGCAACAAGAGACCCAGTACTTC. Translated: CATSRDPSQQETQYF.

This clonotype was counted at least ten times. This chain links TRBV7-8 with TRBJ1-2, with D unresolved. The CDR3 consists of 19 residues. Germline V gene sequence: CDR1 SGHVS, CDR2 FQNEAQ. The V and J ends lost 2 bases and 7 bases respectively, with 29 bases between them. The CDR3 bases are TGTGCCAGCAGCTTATCGTTTGGTGGCGCTCCTTCCACCACGTTTGGCTACACCTTC. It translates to CASSLSFGGAPSTTFGYTF. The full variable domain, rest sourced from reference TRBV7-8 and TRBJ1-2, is GAGVSQSPRYKVAKRGQDVALRCDPISGHVSLFWYQQALGQGPEFLTYFQNEAQLDKSGLPSDRFFAERPEGSVSTLKIQRTQQEDSAVYLCASSLSFGGAPSTTFGYTFGSGTRLTVV.